This TCR beta chain stems from a study of T cells in pancreatic ductal adenocarcinoma. Findings and caveats of the study: Compared with tumor, blood showed more total productive templates and roughly 8-fold more clonotypes.

Selected pancreatic ductal adenocarcinoma patients had undergone surgery without neoadjuvant therapy. This clone was picked up one time. Its antigen is still unknown. CDR1 SGHRS and CDR2 YFSETQ come from the germline V gene. The CDR3 covers 16 residues. Trimming cost V 2 bases and J 0 bases, with 12 bases left between them. Repertoires were generated with immunoSEQ multiplex PCR, while TCRdb's copy carries only in-frame clones and drops some. The sample includes over 85,000 clones, nearly 95% of them seen just once. Sequencing was carried out using PBMCs. V usage is TRBV5-1 and J usage is TRBJ2-1, with D possibly TRBD2 on 5 matching bases. The sequence was obtained from a human donor with pancreatic ductal adenocarcinoma. The chain's CDR3 is CASSFEADFSYNEQFF. The CDR3 DNA is TGCGCCAGCAGCTTCGAAGCGGACTTCTCCTACAATGAGCAGTTCTTC.